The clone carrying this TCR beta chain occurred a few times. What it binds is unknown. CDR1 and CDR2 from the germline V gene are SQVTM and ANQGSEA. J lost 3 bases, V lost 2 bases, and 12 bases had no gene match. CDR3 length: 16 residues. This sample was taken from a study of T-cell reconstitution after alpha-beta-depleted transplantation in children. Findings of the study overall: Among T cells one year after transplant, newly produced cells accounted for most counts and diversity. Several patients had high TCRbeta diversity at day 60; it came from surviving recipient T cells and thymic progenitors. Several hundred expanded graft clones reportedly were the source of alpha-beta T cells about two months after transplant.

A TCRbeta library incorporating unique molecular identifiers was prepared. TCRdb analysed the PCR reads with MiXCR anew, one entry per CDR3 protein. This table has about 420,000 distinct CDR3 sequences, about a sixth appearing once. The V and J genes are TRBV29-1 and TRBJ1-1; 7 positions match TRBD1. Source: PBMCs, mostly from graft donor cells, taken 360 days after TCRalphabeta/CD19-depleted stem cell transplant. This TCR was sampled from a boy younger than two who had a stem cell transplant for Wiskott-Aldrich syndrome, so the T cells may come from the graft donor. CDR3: CSVENPRTGSYTEAFF. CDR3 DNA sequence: TGCAGCGTTGAAAACCCTCGGACAGGTTCTTACACTGAAGCTTTCTTT.